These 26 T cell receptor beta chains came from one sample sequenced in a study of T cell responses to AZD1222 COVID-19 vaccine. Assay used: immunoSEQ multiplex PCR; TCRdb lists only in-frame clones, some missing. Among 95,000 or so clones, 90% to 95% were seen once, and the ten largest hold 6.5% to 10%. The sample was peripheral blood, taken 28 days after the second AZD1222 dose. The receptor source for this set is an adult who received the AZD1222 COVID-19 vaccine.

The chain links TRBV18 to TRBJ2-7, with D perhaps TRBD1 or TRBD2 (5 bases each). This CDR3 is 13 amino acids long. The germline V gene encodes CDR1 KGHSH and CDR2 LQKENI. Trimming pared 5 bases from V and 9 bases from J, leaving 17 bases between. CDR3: CASSEGLMAAQYF. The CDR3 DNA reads TGTGCCAGCTCAGAGGGGTTAATGGCGGCGCAGTACTTC.

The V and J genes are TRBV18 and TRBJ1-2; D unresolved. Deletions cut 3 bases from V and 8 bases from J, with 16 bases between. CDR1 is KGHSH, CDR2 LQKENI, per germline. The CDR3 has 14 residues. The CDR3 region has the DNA TGTGCCAGCTCACCGGGGTTAAAAAGGAGCGGCTACACCTTC. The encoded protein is CASSPGLKRSGYTF.

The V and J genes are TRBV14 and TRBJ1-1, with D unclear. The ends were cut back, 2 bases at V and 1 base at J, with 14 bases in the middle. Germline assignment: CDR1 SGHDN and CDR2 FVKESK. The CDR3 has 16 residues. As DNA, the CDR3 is TGTGCCAGCAGCCAACCCGGCCTCGGCCCGAACACTGAAGCTTTCTTT. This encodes CASSQPGLGPNTEAFF. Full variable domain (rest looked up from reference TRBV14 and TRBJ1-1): EAGVTQFPSHSVIEKGQTVTLRCDPISGHDNLYWYRRVMGKEIKFLLHFVKESKQDESGMPNNRFLAERTGGTYSTLKVQPAELEDSGVYFCASSQPGLGPNTEAFFGQGTRLTVV.

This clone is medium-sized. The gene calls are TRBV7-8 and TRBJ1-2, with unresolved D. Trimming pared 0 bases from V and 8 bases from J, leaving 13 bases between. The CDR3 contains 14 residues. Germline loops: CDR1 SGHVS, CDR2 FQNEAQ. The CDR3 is CASSLAQSGRGYTF. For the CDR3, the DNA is TGTGCCAGCAGCTTAGCGCAGAGCGGGCGAGGCTACACCTTC.

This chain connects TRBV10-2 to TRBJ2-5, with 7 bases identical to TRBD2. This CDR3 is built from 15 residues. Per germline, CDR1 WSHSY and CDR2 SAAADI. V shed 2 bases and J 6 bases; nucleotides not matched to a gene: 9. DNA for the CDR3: TGCGCCAGCAGTGAGGGGGGACTACCGGGCCAGACCCAGTACTTC. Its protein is CASSEGGLPGQTQYF.

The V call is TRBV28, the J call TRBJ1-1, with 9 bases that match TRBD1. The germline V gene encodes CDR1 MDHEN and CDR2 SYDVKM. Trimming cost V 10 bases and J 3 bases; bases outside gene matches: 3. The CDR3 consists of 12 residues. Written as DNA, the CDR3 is TGTGCCACCAGGACAGGGGACACTGAAGCTTTCTTT. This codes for CATRTGDTEAFF. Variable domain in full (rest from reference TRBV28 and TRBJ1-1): DVKVTQSSRYLVKRTGEKVFLECVQDMDHENMFWYRQDPGLGLRLIYFSYDVKMKEKGDIPEGYSVSREKKERFSLILESASTNQTSMYLCATRTGDTEAFFGQGTRLTVV.

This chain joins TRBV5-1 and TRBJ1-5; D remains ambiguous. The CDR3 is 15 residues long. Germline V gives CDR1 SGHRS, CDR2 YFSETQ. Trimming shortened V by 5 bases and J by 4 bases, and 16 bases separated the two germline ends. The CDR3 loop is CASRSGPGVNQPQHF. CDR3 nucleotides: TGCGCCAGCAGGTCAGGTCCGGGAGTGAATCAGCCCCAGCATTTT.

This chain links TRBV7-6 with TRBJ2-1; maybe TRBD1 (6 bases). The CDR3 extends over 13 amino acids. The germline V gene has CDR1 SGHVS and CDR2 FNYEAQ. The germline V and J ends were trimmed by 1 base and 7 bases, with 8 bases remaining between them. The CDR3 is CASSLGQGNEQFF. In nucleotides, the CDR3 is TGTGCCAGCAGCTTAGGGCAGGGGAATGAGCAGTTCTTC.

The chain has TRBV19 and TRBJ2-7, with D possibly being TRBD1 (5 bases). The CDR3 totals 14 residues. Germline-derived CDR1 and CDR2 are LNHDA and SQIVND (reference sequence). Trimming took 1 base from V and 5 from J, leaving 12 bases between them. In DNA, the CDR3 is TGTGCCAGTAGTATAGCGGCAGGGTCAGACGAGCAGTACTTC. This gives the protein CASSIAAGSDEQYF.

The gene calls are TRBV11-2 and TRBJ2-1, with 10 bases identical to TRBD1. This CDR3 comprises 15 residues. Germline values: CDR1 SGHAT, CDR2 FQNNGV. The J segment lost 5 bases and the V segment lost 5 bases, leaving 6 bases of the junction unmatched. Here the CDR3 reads CASSRDRGQDNEQFF. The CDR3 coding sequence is TGTGCCAGCAGCCGCGACAGGGGGCAGGACAATGAGCAGTTCTTC.

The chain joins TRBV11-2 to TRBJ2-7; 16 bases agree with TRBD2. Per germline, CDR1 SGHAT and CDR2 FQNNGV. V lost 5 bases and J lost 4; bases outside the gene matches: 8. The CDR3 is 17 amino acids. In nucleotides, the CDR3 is TGTGCCAGCAGCGAGGGGACTAGCGGGAGGGCCAAATACGAGCAGTACTTC. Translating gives CASSEGTSGRAKYEQYF.

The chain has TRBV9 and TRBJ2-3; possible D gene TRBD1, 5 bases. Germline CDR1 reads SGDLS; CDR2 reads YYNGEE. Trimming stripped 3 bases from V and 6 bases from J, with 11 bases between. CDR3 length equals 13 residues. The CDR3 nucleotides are TGTGCCAGCAGCGCGAGACCAGGGGATACGCAGTATTTT. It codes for CASSARPGDTQYF.

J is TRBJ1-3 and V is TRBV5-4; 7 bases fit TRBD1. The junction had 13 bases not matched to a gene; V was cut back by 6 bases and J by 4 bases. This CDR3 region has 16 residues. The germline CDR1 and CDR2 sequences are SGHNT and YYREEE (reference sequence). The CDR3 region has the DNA TGTGCCAGCAAACGCAACCCCGGGACAGAAGGAAACACCATATATTTT. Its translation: CASKRNPGTEGNTIYF.

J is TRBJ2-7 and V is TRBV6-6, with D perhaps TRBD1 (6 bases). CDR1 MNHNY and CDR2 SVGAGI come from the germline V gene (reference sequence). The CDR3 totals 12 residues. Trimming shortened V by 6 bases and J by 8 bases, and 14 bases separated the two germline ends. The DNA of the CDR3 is TGTGCCAGCAGCCCCGCCGGGACAAAGCAGTACTTC. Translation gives CASSPAGTKQYF.

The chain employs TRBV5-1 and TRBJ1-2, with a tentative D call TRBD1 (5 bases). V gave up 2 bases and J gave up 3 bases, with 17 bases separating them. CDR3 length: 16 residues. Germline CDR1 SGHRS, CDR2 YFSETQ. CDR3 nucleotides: TGCGCCAGCAGCTTATCTACCGGGGCCCTTTACTATGGCTACACCTTC. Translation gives CASSLSTGALYYGYTF.

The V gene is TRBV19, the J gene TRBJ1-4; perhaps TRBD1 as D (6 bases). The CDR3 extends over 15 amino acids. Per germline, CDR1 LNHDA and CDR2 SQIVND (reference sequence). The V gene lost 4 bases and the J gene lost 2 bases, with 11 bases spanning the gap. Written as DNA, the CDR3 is TGTGCCAGTAGTACCGGACAGTCGACTAATGAAAAACTGTTTTTT. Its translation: CASSTGQSTNEKLFF.

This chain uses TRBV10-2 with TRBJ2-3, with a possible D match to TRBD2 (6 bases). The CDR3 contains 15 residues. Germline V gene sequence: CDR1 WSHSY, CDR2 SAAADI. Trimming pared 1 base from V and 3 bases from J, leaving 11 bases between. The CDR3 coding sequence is TGCGCCAGCAGTGAGTACCTAGCGTTGACAGATACGCAGTATTTT. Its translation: CASSEYLALTDTQYF.

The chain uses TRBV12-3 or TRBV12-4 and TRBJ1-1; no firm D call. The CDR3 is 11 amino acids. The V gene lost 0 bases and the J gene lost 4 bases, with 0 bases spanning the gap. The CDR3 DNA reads TGTGCCAGCAGTTTAGCCACTGAAGCTTTCTTT. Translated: CASSLATEAFF.

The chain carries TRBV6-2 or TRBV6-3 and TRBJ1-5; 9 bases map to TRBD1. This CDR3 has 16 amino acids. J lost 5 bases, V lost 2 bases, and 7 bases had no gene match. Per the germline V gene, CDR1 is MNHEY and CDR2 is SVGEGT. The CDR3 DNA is TGTGCCAGCAGTTACAGTAGGGGACAGGGACATCAGCCCCAGCATTTT. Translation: CASSYSRGQGHQPQHF.

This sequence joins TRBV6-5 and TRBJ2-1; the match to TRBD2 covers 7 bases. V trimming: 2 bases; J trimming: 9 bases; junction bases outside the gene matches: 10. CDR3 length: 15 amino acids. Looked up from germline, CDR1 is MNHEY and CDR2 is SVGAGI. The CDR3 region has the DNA TGTGCCAGCAGTTACCGACTAGCAGGGCATAGTGAGCAGTTCTTC. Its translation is CASSYRLAGHSEQFF.

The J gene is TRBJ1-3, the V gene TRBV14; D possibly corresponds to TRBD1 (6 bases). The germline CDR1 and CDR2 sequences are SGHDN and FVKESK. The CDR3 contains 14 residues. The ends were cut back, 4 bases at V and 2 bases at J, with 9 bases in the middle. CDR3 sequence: CASSPRTAGNTIYF. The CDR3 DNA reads TGTGCCAGCAGCCCCAGGACAGCTGGAAACACCATATATTTT.

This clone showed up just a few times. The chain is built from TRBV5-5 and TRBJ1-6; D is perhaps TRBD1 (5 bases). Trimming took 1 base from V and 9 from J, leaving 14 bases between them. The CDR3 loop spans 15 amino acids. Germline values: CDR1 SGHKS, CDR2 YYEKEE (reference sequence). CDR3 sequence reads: CASSLFGAIGSPLHF. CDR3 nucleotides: TGTGCCAGCAGCTTGTTTGGGGCCATCGGTTCACCCCTCCACTTT. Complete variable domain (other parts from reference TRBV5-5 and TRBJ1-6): DAGVTQSPTHLIKTRGQQVTLRCSPISGHKSVSWYQQVLGQGPQFIFQYYEKEERGRGNFPDRFSARQFPNYSSELNVNALLLGDSALYLCASSLFGAIGSPLHFGNGTRLTVT.

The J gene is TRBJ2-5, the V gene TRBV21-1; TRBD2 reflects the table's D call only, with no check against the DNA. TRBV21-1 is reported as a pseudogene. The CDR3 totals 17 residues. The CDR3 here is CASSKDGLAALQETQYF. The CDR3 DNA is TGTGCCAGCAGCAAAGACGGACTAGCGGCCCTCCAAGAGACCCAGTACTTC.

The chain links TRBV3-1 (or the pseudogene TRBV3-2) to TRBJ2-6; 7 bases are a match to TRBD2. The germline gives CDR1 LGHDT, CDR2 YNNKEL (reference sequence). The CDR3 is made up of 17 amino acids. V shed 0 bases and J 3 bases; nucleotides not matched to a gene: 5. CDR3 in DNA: TGTGCCAGCAGCCAAGAAGGCCTAGCGGATGGGGCCAACGTCCTGACTTTC. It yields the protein CASSQEGLADGANVLTF.

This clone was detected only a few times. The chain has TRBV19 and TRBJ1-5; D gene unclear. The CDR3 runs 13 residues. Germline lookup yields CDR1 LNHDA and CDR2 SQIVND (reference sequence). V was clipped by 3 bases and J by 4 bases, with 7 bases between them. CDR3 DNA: TGTGCCAGTAGTATTACGTATAATCAGCCCCAGCATTTT. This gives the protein CASSITYNQPQHF.

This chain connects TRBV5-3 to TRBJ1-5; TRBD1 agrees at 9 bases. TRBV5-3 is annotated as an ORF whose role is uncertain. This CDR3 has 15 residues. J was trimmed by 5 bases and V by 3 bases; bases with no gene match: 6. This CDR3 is CARSSKDRGDQPQHF. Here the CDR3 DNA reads TGTGCCAGAAGCTCGAAGGACAGGGGTGATCAGCCCCAGCATTTT.